The clone carrying this T cell receptor (beta chain) has just a few counts. These data are taken from a study of T-cell reconstitution after alpha-beta-depleted transplantation in children. It was with unique molecular identifiers that the TCRbeta library was prepared. MiXCR, applied by TCRdb to the PCR reads, yields one record per CDR3 protein. The table lists 500,000 to 750,000 distinct CDR3 sequences, roughly 27% of them singletons. The clonotype originates from a boy under three years old with Wiskott-Aldrich syndrome, due to receive a stem cell transplant. This specimen consisted of PBMCs, obtained before TCRalphabeta/CD19-depleted stem cell transplant.

CDR3 DNA sequence: TGTGCCAGCTCACCTCGACAGGATGAGCAGTACTTC. It encodes CASSPRQDEQYF. The chain employs TRBV18 and TRBJ2-7; D is perhaps TRBD1 (6 bases). Germline CDR1 and CDR2: KGHSH and LQKENI. The germline V and J ends were trimmed by 3 bases and 7 bases, with 10 bases remaining between them. The CDR3 has 12 amino acids.